The 5 T cell receptor beta chains in this list originate from one sample, sequenced in a study of beta chain features in type 1 diabetes. The sequenced template was cDNA made from the entire isolated RNA. The method was immunoSEQ multiplex PCR; TCRdb's version includes in-frame clones alone and lacks a portion of them. Among roughly 140,000 clones listed, 48% were seen once. The source material was Tregs from blood. The source of these receptors is a man younger than 35 in good health.

This clone was detected a few times. The chain links TRBV7-9 to TRBJ2-1; 8 bases line up with TRBD2. J was trimmed by 9 bases and V by 4 bases; bases with no gene match: 11. This CDR3 region has 15 residues. Per the germline V gene, CDR1 is SEHNR and CDR2 is FQNEAQ (reference sequence). The CDR3: CASSSFGGGPSEQFF. As DNA, the CDR3 is TGTGCCAGCAGCTCCTTCGGGGGGGGGCCTAGTGAGCAGTTCTTC.

CDR3 region: CASSSQGAREQYF. The CDR3, as DNA: TGTGCCAGCAGCTCACAGGGGGCTCGGGAGCAGTACTTC. The chain couples TRBV7-9 to TRBJ2-7; 9 nucleotides align to TRBD1. CDR3 length equals 13 residues. The germline gives CDR1 SEHNR, CDR2 FQNEAQ (reference sequence). V gave up 4 bases and J gave up 7 bases; unmatched junction bases: 5. Complete variable domain (other parts from reference TRBV7-9 and TRBJ2-7): DTGVSQNPRHKITKRGQNVTFRCDPISEHNRLYWYRQTLGQGPEFLTYFQNEAQLEKSRLLSDRFSAERPKGSFSTLEIQRTEQGDSAMYLCASSSQGAREQYFGPGTRLTVT.

This chain's CDR3 is CSSSRQGARETQYF. The CDR3 nucleotides are TGCAGCTCAAGCAGACAGGGGGCGCGGGAGACCCAGTACTTC. The chain links TRBV29-1 to TRBJ2-5, with TRBD1 identical over 10 bases. The trim removed 8 bases at V and 5 bases at J, leaving 11 bases unmatched. This CDR3 comprises 14 residues. CDR1 and CDR2 (germline): SQVTM, ANQGSEA.

This clone was picked up a small number of times. The V gene is TRBV20-1, the J gene TRBJ2-2, with D uncertain. Germline CDR1 reads DFQATT; CDR2 reads SNEGSKA (reference sequence). This CDR3 region has 11 residues. V lost 5 bases to trimming and J lost 3 bases, with 4 bases between them. As DNA, the CDR3 is TGCAGTGCTCCATACACCGGGGAGCTGTTTTTT. Protein product: CSAPYTGELFF.

This sequence joins TRBV5-6 and TRBJ1-1, with D possibly being TRBD1 (5 bases). The CDR3 spans 14 residues. Germline V gene lookup returns CDR1 SGHDT and CDR2 YYEEEE. V was cut by 2 bases and J by 1 base, with 9 bases left in between. CDR3 in amino acids: CASSFQGRNTEAFF. For the CDR3, the DNA is TGTGCCAGCAGCTTTCAGGGAAGGAACACTGAAGCTTTCTTT.